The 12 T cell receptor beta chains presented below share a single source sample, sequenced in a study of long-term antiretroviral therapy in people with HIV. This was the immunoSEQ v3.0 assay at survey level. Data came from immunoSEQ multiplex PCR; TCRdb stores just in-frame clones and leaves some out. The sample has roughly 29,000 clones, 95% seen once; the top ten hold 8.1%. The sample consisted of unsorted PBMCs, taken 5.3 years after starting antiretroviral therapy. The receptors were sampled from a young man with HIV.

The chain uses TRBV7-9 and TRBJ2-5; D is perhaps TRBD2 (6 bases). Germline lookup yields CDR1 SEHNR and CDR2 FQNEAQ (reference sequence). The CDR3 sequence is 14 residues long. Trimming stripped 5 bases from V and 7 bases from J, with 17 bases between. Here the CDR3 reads CASSPSGQGGTQYF. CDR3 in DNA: TGTGCCAGCAGCCCAAGCGGGCAGGGTGGGACCCAGTACTTC.

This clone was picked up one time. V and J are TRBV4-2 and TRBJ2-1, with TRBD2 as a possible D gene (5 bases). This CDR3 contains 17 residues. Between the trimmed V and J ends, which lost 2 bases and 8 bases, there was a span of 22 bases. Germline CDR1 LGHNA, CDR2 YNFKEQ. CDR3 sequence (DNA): TGTGCCAGCAGCCAATCCTTGGGTAGCGCAGATGTGCATGAGCAGTTCTTC. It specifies CASSQSLGSADVHEQFF.

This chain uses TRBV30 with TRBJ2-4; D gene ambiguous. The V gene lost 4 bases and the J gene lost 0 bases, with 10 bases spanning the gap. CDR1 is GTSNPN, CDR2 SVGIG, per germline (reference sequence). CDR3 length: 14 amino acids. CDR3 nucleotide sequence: TGTGCCTGGAAAAGAGCCCAAGCCAAAAACATTCAGTACTTC. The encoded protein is CAWKRAQAKNIQYF.

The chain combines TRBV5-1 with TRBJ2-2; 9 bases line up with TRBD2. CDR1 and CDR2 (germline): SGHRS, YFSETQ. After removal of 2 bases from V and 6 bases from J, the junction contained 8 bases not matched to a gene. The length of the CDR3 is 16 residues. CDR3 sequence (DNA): TGCGCCAGCAGCTTAAATAGCGGGGGTCTCCCCGGGGAGCTGTTTTTT. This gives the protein CASSLNSGGLPGELFF. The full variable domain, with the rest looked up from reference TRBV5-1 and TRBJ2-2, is KAGVTQTPRYLIKTRGQQVTLSCSPISGHRSVSWYQQTPGQGLQFLFEYFSETQRNKGNFPGRFSGRQFSNSRSEMNVSTLELGDSALYLCASSLNSGGLPGELFFGEGSRLTVL.

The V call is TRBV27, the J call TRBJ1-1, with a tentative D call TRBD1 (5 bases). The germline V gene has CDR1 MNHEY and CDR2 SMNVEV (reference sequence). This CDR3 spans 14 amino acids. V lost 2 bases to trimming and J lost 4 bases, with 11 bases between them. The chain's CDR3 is CASSLQGLRTEAFF. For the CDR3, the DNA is TGTGCCAGCAGTTTACAGGGTTTACGCACTGAAGCTTTCTTT.

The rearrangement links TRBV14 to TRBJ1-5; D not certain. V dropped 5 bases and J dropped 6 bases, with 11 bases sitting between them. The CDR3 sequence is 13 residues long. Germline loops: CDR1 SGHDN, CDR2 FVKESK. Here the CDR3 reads CASSAGLGQPQHF. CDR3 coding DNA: TGTGCCAGCAGCGCGGGGTTGGGTCAGCCCCAGCATTTT.

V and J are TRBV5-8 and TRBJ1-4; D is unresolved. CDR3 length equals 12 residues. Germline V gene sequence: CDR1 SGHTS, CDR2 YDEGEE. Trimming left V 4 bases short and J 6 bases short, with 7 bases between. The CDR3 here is CASSPAYEKLFF. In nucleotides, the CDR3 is TGTGCCAGCAGCCCAGCCTATGAAAAACTGTTTTTT.

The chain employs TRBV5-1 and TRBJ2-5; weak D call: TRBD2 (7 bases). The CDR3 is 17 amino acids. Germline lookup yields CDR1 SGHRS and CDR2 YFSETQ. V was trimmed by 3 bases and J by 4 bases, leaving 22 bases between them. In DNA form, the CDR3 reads TGCGCCAGCAGCTCCCTACTTCAGGGGTCTAGCGGAGAGACCCAGTACTTC. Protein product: CASSSLLQGSSGETQYF.

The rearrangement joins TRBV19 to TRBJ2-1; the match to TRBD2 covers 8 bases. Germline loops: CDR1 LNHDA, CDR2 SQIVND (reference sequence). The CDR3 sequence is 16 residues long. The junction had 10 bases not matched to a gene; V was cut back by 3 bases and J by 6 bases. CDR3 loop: CASSMVSGGVVNEQFF. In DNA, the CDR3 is TGTGCCAGTAGTATGGTCAGCGGGGGCGTGGTCAATGAGCAGTTCTTC.

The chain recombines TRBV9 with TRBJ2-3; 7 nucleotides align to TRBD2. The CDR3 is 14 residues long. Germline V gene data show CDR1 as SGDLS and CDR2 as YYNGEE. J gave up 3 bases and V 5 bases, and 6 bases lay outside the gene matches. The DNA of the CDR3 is TGTGCCAGCAGGGGAGGGTTAAATACAGATACGCAGTATTTT. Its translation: CASRGGLNTDTQYF.

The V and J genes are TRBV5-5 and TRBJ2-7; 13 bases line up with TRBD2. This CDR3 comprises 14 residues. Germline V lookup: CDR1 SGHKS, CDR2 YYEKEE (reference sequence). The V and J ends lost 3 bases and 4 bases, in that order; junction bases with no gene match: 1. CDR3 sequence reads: CASSSGLAGYEQYF. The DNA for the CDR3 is TGTGCCAGCAGCTCGGGACTAGCGGGGTACGAGCAGTACTTC.

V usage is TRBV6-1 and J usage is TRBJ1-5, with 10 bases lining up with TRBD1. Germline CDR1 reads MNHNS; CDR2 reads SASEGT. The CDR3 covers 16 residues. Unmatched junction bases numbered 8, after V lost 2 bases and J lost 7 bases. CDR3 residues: CASSEPGQGTGQPQHF. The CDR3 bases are TGTGCCAGCAGTGAACCGGGACAGGGGACGGGGCAGCCCCAGCATTTT.